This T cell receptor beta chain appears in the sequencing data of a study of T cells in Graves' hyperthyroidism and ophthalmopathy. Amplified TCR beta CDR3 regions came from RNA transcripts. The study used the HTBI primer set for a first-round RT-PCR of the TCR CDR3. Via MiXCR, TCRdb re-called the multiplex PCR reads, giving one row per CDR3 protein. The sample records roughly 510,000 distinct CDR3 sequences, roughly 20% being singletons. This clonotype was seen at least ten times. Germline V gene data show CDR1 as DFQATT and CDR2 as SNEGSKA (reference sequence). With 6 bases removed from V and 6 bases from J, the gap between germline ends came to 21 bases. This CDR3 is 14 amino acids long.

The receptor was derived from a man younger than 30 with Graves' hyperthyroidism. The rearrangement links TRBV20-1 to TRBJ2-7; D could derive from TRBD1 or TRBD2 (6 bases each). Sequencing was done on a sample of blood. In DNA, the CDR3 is TGCAGTGCCCTCGTGGGGGGCGATTCTCGCGAGCAGTACTTC. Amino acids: CSALVGGDSREQYF.